This entry describes one T cell receptor (beta chain). This entry comes from a study of blood T cell repertoires in COVID-19. Study-level information: From T cells, B-cell-depleted T cells, or PBMCs came the material, which was cDNA or gDNA.

This CDR3 comprises 11 residues. J gave up 13 bases and V 6 bases, and 9 bases lay outside the gene matches. Germline-derived CDR1 and CDR2 are SGHDT and YYEEEE. Someone with COVID-19 had been met by exposed participants within 2 weeks before study entry. Data came from immunoSEQ multiplex PCR; TCRdb stores just in-frame clones and leaves some out. Here the sample spans about 280,000 clones, 82% being singletons. The TCR originated in a man aged 35 to 55 who had been exposed to COVID-19. The J gene is TRBJ1-2, the V gene TRBV5-6, with 7 bases that match TRBD1. The sample taken for sequencing was PBMCs or T cells enriched from blood (not recorded which). This chain's CDR3 is CASTGRGPGTF. CDR3 bases: TGTGCCAGCACCGGGAGGGGGCCGGGCACCTTC.